This record covers a single T cell receptor (beta chain). What this receptor recognizes is not known. Base quality data are lacking; no much larger clone is found one base away. The CDR3 sequence holds 15 residues, the cysteine and phenylalanine included. The read is trimmed to its CDR3 DNA, 45 bases read in frame from base 1. CDR1 and CDR2 were assigned from the germline V gene as SGHVS and FQNEAQ. V loses 2 bases at its end and J loses 8 bases; junction bases beyond the gene matches: 11. In total, 666 healthy bone marrow donors made up the cohort. At the time of sampling, all cohort members were nominally healthy, though unrecorded immune exposures were likely present. The donor was CMV seropositive and was included in the group of about 290 seropositive cohort members. A peripheral blood sample was provided by each donor, and peripheral blood mononuclear cells were used for TCR beta sequencing. The Qiagen DNeasy Blood Extraction Kit was used to extract genomic DNA from the blood cell samples.

The sample comes from a study of cytomegalovirus exposure and HLA in healthy donors (dated by TCRdb to 2015 to 2018). At the level of the whole study: An earlier analysis of approximately 600 of the donors reported about 250 Gb of sequence data and some 120 million unique TCR beta sequences from roughly 200 million T cells. Roughly 300 gigabases of sequencing data and approximately 93 million unique TCR sequences were included in an early release covering about 620 HLA-typed donors. The genetic ancestry cluster associated with self-reported Caucasian donors included around 76% of the roughly 390 genotyped donors. The aim of the study was to test whether cataloging public T cell receptors could identify signatures of past pathogen exposure. The T cell repertoires of roughly 660 subjects were profiled by immunosequencing and related to cytomegalovirus serostatus. Along with the 666-subject first cohort, a separate validation cohort of roughly 110 different subjects was used. To predict cytomegalovirus infection status, the study brought together high-throughput TCR immunosequencing, statistical association of individual TCRs with disease status, and machine learning. In a later analysis, previously published TCR beta repertoires from 666 donors were re-analyzed and high-resolution HLA genotyping was added so that TCR occurrence patterns could be studied. Rather than using new phenotypic data, the later analysis identified candidate immune exposures from TCR beta sequences and from how often those sequences occurred across donors. To decide whether each TCR beta V gene segment behaved as functional or pseudogenic, an earlier analysis of nearly 600 of the donors relied on high-throughput TCR beta sequencing. Donor age, sex, ethnicity and CMV serostatus were compiled together with the repertoire data. In a later genetic analysis, genome-wide SNP genotypes for about three fifths of the 666 donors were used, and that subset was treated as a discovery cohort. All discovery cohort repertoires had been generated on a single sequencing platform. HLA typing covered class I and class II loci at four-digit resolution. Typing coverage differed by locus: A, B, C, DRB1 and DQB1 were typed in about 620-630 donors, DQA1 in approximately 520, DPA1 in roughly 590, and DPB1 in 472. A handful of DR-DQ haplotypes were handled as single units for association and clustering because linkage in the cohort was strong. On average, roughly 250,000 unique TCR beta nucleotide sequences were sequenced per donor among roughly 430 genotyped donors of the cohort, with approximately 18% of those sequences being non-productive.

The library was produced with the immunoSEQ multiplex PCR assay. For the multiplex PCR, a mixture combining 60 forward primers for TCR Vbeta segments and 13 reverse primers for TCR Jbeta segments was used. Amplification of the CDR3 region of rearranged TCR beta genes was performed with a multiplex PCR assay on genomic DNA. Amplified TCR beta libraries were sequenced as 87-base-pair reads on the Illumina HiSeq System. The paper's processing steps were these. In a later analysis, approximately 74 million unique TCR beta chains were counted across the approximately 640 repertoires, and roughly 11 million of these chains were shared by at least two donors. Raw reads were error-corrected and collapsed into unique sequences by a nearest-neighbor algorithm in which closely related sequences were merged to remove PCR and sequencing errors. CDR3 sequences were aligned to IMGT reference sequences to assign V, D and J gene segments. For a sequence to be retained, a match of at least six nucleotides to both a V gene segment and a J gene segment was required. Rearrangements were called productive when the CDR3 lacked stop codons and stayed in frame with V and J; all others were non-productive. CDR3 was defined according to IMGT convention as the region running from the second conserved V-encoded cysteine to the conserved J-encoded phenylalanine. Sequences without an unambiguous match to a single V gene segment were excluded from the earlier analysis of a few hundred of the donors. In an earlier analysis of some 590 of the donors, V segments were called functional above 56.7% productive rearrangements and were called segregating when the between-donor standard deviation exceeded 5%. A statistical classification framework was built to diagnose cytomegalovirus status from the catalog of TCR beta chain sequences. V and J gene assignment, in a later analysis, came from comparing TCR nucleotide sequences with IMGT/GENE-DB human TR gene sequences. A later analysis assigned CDR3 sequences and most-parsimonious VDJ recombination scenarios with the TCRdist pipeline. A later analysis defined each TCR beta chain by its CDR3 amino acid sequence plus V-gene family, and excluded reads lacking a unique V-gene family. A later analysis removed 550 to 700 highly shared, low-generation-probability nucleotide sequences to deal with suspected cross-contamination and a sequencing artifact. In a later analysis, a clonal expansion index for each public chain was calculated from normalized within-repertoire ranks of inferred template counts. In a later analysis, generation probabilities were computed using a VDJ recombination model fitted to out-of-frame rearrangements, and the results were checked against IGoR. In a later analysis, hypergeometric tests were used to score TCR-TCR, TCR-HLA and TCR-CMV co-occurrence, with a repertoire-size bias correction applied to TCR pairs. A later analysis estimated false discovery rates by permuting HLA or CMV assignments 20 times. In a later analysis, co-occurring TCRs were grouped using DBSCAN, with TCRdist sequence similarity added in when clustering inside HLA-allele-positive subsets. Co-occurrence clustering excluded repertoires with fewer than 30,000 or more than 120,000 public chains, plus five with anomalous nucleotide sharing. In its TCRdb copy, this immuneACCESS table keeps in-frame sequences only and misses some clones. Where compared with another copy, unresolved V genes explain less than half of these, and the others have no known cause. V and J calls and clone size are as listed in that table; D and trimming were resolved from the DNA. This sample holds roughly 300,000 clones; 75% to 90% were observed only once. The ten largest clonotypes hold 3.5% to 4.5% of the sample.

What the study reported, not specific to this receptor: While some public TCRs were present in many individuals, most TCR sequences turned up only very rarely across donors. The presence/absence analyses assumed that sequencing depth was roughly uniform across donors, and that assumption may not be true. Linkage disequilibrium might explain the correlated functional status among segregating V segments, but an unknown experimental factor could not be ruled out. In a later analysis, 16,951 TCR beta sequences were associated with specific HLA alleles at a false discovery rate of 0.05. Because counts were too low, roughly 16 rarely observed V segments, including chromosome 9 orphons, were excluded from the earlier analysis of fewer than 650 of the donors. A cluster of highly shared sequence variants was judged likely to be a technical artifact of the sequencing pipeline. According to a later genetic analysis, donors in an Asian-associated ancestry cluster had fewer N-insertions in productive TCRs than the approximately 690-donor mean. The classifier was reported to diagnose cytomegalovirus status with high specificity and sensitivity in both the original and validation cohorts. Several of the top co-occurrence clusters appeared to be linked to parvovirus B19, influenza, CMV and Epstein-Barr virus, according to a later analysis. In a later analysis, HLA-associated TCR beta chains showed more clonal expansion and lower generation probabilities than non-associated chains that were equally common. Some IMGT-functional V segments, including TRBV6-2 and TRBV6-3, could not be told apart with the 87-base-pair reads, so those segments were excluded. The authors suggested that the approach could potentially be generalized to other disease states and immunological phenotypes. In vitro tests confirmed that a few of the cytomegalovirus-associated TCR beta chains recognize cytomegalovirus antigens. Broadly in line with IMGT annotations, most TCR beta V segments showed up in productive rearrangements about 90% or about 30% of the time in an earlier analysis of under 700 of the donors. In a later analysis, the rate of TCR association differed among HLA loci, with DRB1 alleles having the most associated TCRs and HLA-C alleles having the fewest. Only TCR beta chains were sequenced in this cohort, and the absence of alpha or paired-chain data limited detectable features. According to a later analysis, most CMV-associated TCR beta chains appeared to be HLA-restricted, and the HLA associations seemed to be driven largely by CMV exposure. Because HLA typing was unavailable for some donors at each locus, only the typed subset was used in association tests. V-gene and J-gene trimming of TCR beta chains was associated with a missense DCLRE1C variant in a later genetic analysis, and the association was replicated in an independent cohort. The study listed 164 TCR beta chains as associated with cytomegalovirus. A further reported finding was that TCR beta sequences accurately predicted the HLA-A and HLA-B alleles for most subjects in the first cohort. CMV serostatus was the only immune exposure information available for the cohort. Assigning TCR associations to individual alleles was difficult when HLA alleles, especially DR and DQ, strongly co-occurred.

The source material was PBMCs. The chain employs TRBV7-8 and TRBJ1-2; 7 middle bases align to TRBD1. The receptor was isolated from a man aged 40-50 years in good health and CMV-seropositive. The DNA reads as follows: TGTGCCAGCAGCTTACGCACCGACAGGGCTGGCGGCTACACCTTC. The resulting protein is CASSLRTDRAGGYTF.